This T cell receptor beta chain derives from a study of blood T cell repertoires in COVID-19. Study background: Samples came from the United States, Italy and Spain, spanning acute and convalescent COVID-19.

In the original processing: For nucleated cells, counts were estimated from reference gene primer amplification. Sequenced by immunoSEQ multiplex PCR; TCRdb stores in-frame clones only, minus some. Clonal size and the V and J genes are those of that table, whereas D and trimming came from the DNA. Altogether under 250,000 clones are present, approximately 82% being singletons, with the ten largest covering about 9%. The germline V gene encodes CDR1 MNHEY and CDR2 SVGAGI. This CDR3 has 14 amino acids. Trimming cost V 7 bases and J 5 bases, with 14 bases left between them. This rearrangement joins TRBV6-5 to TRBJ2-2; tentatively, D is TRBD2 (5 bases). The sequenced material came from peripheral blood. The receptor was derived from a man aged 40-50 years with active or convalescent COVID-19. The CDR3 is CASTPGMRTGELFF. The CDR3 nucleotides are TGTGCCAGCACGCCGGGAATGCGGACCGGGGAGCTGTTTTTT.